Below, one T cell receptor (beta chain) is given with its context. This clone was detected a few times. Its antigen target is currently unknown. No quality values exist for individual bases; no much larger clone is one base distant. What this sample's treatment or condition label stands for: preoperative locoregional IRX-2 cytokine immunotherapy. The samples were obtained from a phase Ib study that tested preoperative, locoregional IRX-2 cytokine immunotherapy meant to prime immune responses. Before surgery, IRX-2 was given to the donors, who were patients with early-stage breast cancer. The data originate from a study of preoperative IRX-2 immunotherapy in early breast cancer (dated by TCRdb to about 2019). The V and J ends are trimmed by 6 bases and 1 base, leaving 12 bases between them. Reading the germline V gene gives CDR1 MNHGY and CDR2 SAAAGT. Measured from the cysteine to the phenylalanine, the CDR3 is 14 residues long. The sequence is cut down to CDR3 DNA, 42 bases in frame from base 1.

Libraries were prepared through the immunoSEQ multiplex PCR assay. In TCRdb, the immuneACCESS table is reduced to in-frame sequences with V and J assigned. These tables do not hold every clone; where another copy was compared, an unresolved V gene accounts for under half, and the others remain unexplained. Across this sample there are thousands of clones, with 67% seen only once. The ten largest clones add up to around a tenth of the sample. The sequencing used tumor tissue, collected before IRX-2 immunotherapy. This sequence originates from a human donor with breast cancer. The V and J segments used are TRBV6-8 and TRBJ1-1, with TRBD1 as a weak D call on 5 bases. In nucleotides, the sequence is TGTGCCAGCAGCTGGGAGGGGCAGAACACTGAAGCTTTCTTT. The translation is CASSWEGQNTEAFF.